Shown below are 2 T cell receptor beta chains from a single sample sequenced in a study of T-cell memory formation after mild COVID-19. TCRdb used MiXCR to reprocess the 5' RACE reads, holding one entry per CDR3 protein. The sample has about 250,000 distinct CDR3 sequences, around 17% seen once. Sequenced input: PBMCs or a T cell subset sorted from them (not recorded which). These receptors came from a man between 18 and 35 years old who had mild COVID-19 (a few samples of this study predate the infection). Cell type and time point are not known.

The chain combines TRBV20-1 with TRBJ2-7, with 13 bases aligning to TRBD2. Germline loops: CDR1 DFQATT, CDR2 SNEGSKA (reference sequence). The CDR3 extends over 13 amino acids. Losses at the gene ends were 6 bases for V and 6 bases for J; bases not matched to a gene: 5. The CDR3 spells CSATSGGASEQYF. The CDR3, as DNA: TGCAGTGCCACTAGCGGGGGGGCCTCCGAGCAGTACTTC.

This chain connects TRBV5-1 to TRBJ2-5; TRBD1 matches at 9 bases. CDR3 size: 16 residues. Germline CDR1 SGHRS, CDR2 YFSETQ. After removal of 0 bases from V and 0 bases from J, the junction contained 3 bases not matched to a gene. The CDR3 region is CASSLAGTGYQETQYF. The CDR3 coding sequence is TGCGCCAGCAGCTTGGCCGGGACAGGGTACCAAGAGACCCAGTACTTC.